One and the same sample provided the 32 T cell receptor beta chains below, sequenced in a study of T cell responses to AZD1222 COVID-19 vaccine. Generated by immunoSEQ multiplex PCR, the TCRdb table keeps only in-frame clones and is missing some. In the table there are 110,000 to 150,000 clones, 93% of which are singletons. The starting material was peripheral blood, obtained after recovery from COVID-19. These receptors all stem from an adult who had recovered from COVID-19.

The genes are TRBV6-2 or TRBV6-3 and TRBJ2-1, with D hard to call. The CDR3 is 13 residues long. Germline loops: CDR1 MNHEY, CDR2 SVGEGT. The V end was cut by 6 bases, the J end by 0 bases, with 6 bases between. The CDR3 reads CASSPVSYNEQFF. As DNA, the CDR3 is TGTGCCAGCAGCCCTGTCTCCTACAATGAGCAGTTCTTC.

The V gene is TRBV3-1 (or the pseudogene TRBV3-2), the J gene TRBJ1-1; D is unclear. There are 12 residues in the CDR3. CDR1 is LGHDT, CDR2 YNNKEL, per germline (reference sequence). V lost 4 bases to trimming and J lost 3 bases, with 6 bases between them. The CDR3 nucleotides are TGTGCCAGCAGCCGTTTGGACACTGAAGCTTTCTTT. Residues: CASSRLDTEAFF.

The CDR3 spells CATRSVDNEQFF. CDR3 bases: TGTGCCACCAGGTCCGTAGACAATGAGCAGTTCTTC. The V and J genes are TRBV24-1 and TRBJ2-1; D unclear. CDR3 length: 12 amino acids. CDR1 KGHDR and CDR2 SFDVKD come from the germline V gene. V was shortened by 7 bases and J by 5 bases, with 8 bases between the two germline ends.

The V gene is TRBV27, the J gene TRBJ2-3, with 8 bases identical to TRBD2. CDR3 length equals 15 residues. V was clipped by 2 bases and J by 3 bases; unmatched bases: 4. Germline V gene data show CDR1 as MNHEY and CDR2 as SMNVEV (reference sequence). CDR3 in amino acids: CASSLVAGLTDTQYF. The CDR3 DNA is TGTGCCAGCAGTTTAGTAGCGGGGCTAACAGATACGCAGTATTTT.

The V gene is TRBV3-1 (or the pseudogene TRBV3-2), the J gene TRBJ2-7; 7 bases align to TRBD2. Germline V lookup: CDR1 LGHDT, CDR2 YNNKEL (reference sequence). J gave up 4 bases and V 4 bases, and 28 bases lay outside the gene matches. The length of the CDR3 is 21 residues. The CDR3 region is CASSPSGLGGRGRGSSYEQYF. In nucleotides, the CDR3 is TGTGCCAGCAGCCCAAGTGGGTTGGGGGGACGTGGGCGCGGGAGTTCGTACGAGCAGTACTTC.

This rearrangement joins TRBV28 to TRBJ2-1; possible D gene TRBD2, 5 bases. The CDR3 runs to 15 residues. The V gene's germline CDR1 is MDHEN and CDR2 SYDVKM. V was cut by 5 bases and J by 8 bases, with 19 bases left in between. In DNA form, the CDR3 reads TGTGCCAGCAGTCTGATAACTAGGAGCAGCGATGAGCAGTTCTTC. Translated: CASSLITRSSDEQFF. The full variable domain, rest sourced from reference TRBV28 and TRBJ2-1, is DVKVTQSSRYLVKRTGEKVFLECVQDMDHENMFWYRQDPGLGLRLIYFSYDVKMKEKGDIPEGYSVSREKKERFSLILESASTNQTSMYLCASSLITRSSDEQFFGPGTRLTVL.

The chain couples TRBV10-3 to TRBJ2-1; either TRBD1 or TRBD2 may supply D (5 bases each). CDR1 is ENHRY, CDR2 SYGVKD, per germline. V was shortened by 3 bases and J by 6 bases, with 18 bases between the two germline ends. The CDR3 is 16 amino acids. CDR3 loop: CAISDPHYGTPNEQFF. The CDR3 nucleotides read TGTGCCATCAGTGATCCCCATTATGGGACCCCCAATGAGCAGTTCTTC.

V gene TRBV18 combines with J gene TRBJ2-5; maybe TRBD1 (5 bases). V was cut by 1 base and J by 5 bases, with 14 bases left in between. This CDR3 is 15 amino acids long. Germline V gene lookup returns CDR1 KGHSH and CDR2 LQKENI. CDR3 protein: CASSPRQIPRETQYF. The CDR3, as DNA: TGTGCCAGCTCACCACGACAGATACCCCGGGAGACCCAGTACTTC. The variable domain in full, with the rest retrieved from reference TRBV18 and TRBJ2-5, is NAGVMQNPRHLVRRRGQEARLRCSPMKGHSHVYWYRQLPEEGLKFMVYLQKENIIDESGMPKERFSAEFPKEGPSILRIQQVVRGDSAAYFCASSPRQIPRETQYFGPGTRLLVL.

The table lists this clone with a few counts. The rearrangement uses TRBV9 and TRBJ2-1; maybe TRBD2 (5 bases). The CDR3 consists of 17 residues. Trimming took off 0 bases at V and 4 bases at J, with 17 bases between the two ends. Germline CDR1 and CDR2: SGDLS and YYNGEE. Here the CDR3 DNA reads TGTGCCAGCAGCGTAGGTGCTGGGTCGGGATCATACAATGAGCAGTTCTTC. Protein sequence: CASSVGAGSGSYNEQFF.

The V and J genes are TRBV7-9 and TRBJ1-6; D is perhaps TRBD1 (6 bases). CDR1 and CDR2 from the germline V gene are SEHNR and FQNEAQ (reference sequence). Trimming took 1 base from V and 7 from J, leaving 8 bases between them. The CDR3 loop spans 14 amino acids. In nucleotides, the CDR3 is TGTGCCAGCAGCTTAGGCGGGACAAATTCACCCCTCCACTTT. Its translation: CASSLGGTNSPLHF.

The chain is built from TRBV5-4 and TRBJ2-1; D is ambiguous. V was cut by 0 bases and J by 0 bases, with 4 bases left in between. The CDR3 is made up of 14 amino acids. Germline-derived CDR1 and CDR2 are SGHNT and YYREEE (reference sequence). The CDR3 is CASSLGGSYNEQFF. Written as DNA, the CDR3 is TGTGCCAGCAGCTTGGGTGGCTCCTACAATGAGCAGTTCTTC.

This clone was counted once. The rearrangement links TRBV5-1 to TRBJ2-1, with D perhaps matching TRBD1 (6 bases). The CDR3 has 15 residues. The germline V gene encodes CDR1 SGHRS and CDR2 YFSETQ. V lost 1 base, J lost 5 bases, and 13 bases lay in between. The CDR3 protein is CASSLTGSRDNEQFF. As DNA, the CDR3 is TGCGCCAGCAGCTTGACAGGGAGTAGGGACAATGAGCAGTTCTTC.

The CDR3 reads CASSLAGRAGANVLTF. The CDR3 DNA sequence: TGTGCCAGCAGCTTAGCAGGGAGGGCTGGGGCCAACGTCCTGACTTTC. J is TRBJ2-6 and V is TRBV11-2; 7 bases map to TRBD2. CDR3 length equals 16 residues. Germline loops: CDR1 SGHAT, CDR2 FQNNGV. The V and J ends lost 1 base and 2 bases, in that order; junction bases with no gene match: 2.

This chain links TRBV12-3 or TRBV12-4 with TRBJ2-5; no definite D call. The CDR3 runs to 12 residues. The germline V and J ends were trimmed by 2 bases and 4 bases, with 5 bases remaining between them. CDR3 in amino acids: CASSLTSETQYF. CDR3 coding DNA: TGTGCCAGCAGTTTAACTTCAGAGACCCAGTACTTC.

The chain carries TRBV6-5 and TRBJ2-7; no definite D call. V dropped 4 bases and J dropped 5 bases, with 18 bases sitting between them. Looked up from germline, CDR1 is MNHEY and CDR2 is SVGAGI. CDR3 size: 15 residues. The CDR3 DNA reads TGTGCCAGCAGTTTGCCGCCGGGTCAAGCCGACGAGCAGTACTTC. Its translation is CASSLPPGQADEQYF.

This rearrangement joins TRBV3-1 (or the pseudogene TRBV3-2) to TRBJ2-1; no reliable D call. V lost 0 bases and J 7 bases, leaving 13 bases between the germline ends. Germline CDR1 LGHDT, CDR2 YNNKEL (reference sequence). The CDR3 has 15 amino acids. CDR3 nucleotides: TGTGCCAGCAGCCAAGATCTAGGCAGTCGGAATGAGCAGTTCTTC. Translation: CASSQDLGSRNEQFF.

CDR3 amino acids: CATSRDRREEKLFF. In DNA form, the CDR3 reads TGTGCCACCAGCAGAGACCGACGGGAGGAAAAACTGTTTTTT. This chain links TRBV15 with TRBJ1-4; D gene ambiguous. Germline CDR1 is LNHNV and CDR2 is YYDKDF (reference sequence). Trimming cost V 0 bases and J 8 bases, with 10 bases left between them. The CDR3 contains 14 residues.

The V and J genes are TRBV27 and TRBJ1-2; 8 nucleotides line up with TRBD1. V lost 5 bases, J lost 5 bases, and 13 bases stayed unmatched. This CDR3 is built from 16 residues. Germline CDR1 is MNHEY and CDR2 is SMNVEV (reference sequence). CDR3 amino acids: CASSPSQGAFLYGYTF. CDR3 in DNA: TGTGCCAGCAGTCCAAGCCAGGGGGCGTTTCTTTATGGCTACACCTTC.

J is TRBJ1-2 and V is TRBV29-1; TRBD1 is a possible D gene (5 bases). This CDR3 has 13 amino acids. Trimming removed 2 bases at V and 4 bases at J, with 11 bases between. Germline CDR1 and CDR2: SQVTM and ANQGSEA. CDR3 in amino acids: CSVELRESYGYTF. For the CDR3, the DNA is TGCAGCGTTGAACTCAGGGAGAGCTATGGCTACACCTTC.

V is TRBV5-5 and J is TRBJ2-7; D is unresolved. CDR3 length: 15 residues. CDR1 and CDR2 (germline): SGHKS, YYEKEE (reference sequence). The V end was cut by 4 bases, the J end by 6 bases, with 20 bases between. CDR3 protein: CASSPSRPDLGEQYF. The CDR3 bases are TGTGCCAGCAGCCCGTCCCGACCGGACCTCGGCGAGCAGTACTTC.

This chain links TRBV11-3 with TRBJ2-3; 11 nucleotides line up with TRBD1. After removal of 5 bases from V and 2 bases from J, the junction contained 6 bases not matched to a gene. The CDR3 has 16 residues. From germline, CDR1 is SGHNT and CDR2 YENEEA. The CDR3 DNA reads as TGTGCCAGCAGCAGGGGGACAGGGGGTAACACAGATACGCAGTATTTT. Protein sequence: CASSRGTGGNTDTQYF.

V usage is TRBV29-1 and J usage is TRBJ1-1, with no clear D. Per the germline V gene, CDR1 is SQVTM and CDR2 is ANQGSEA. V was clipped by 4 bases and J by 1 base, with 10 bases between them. This CDR3 comprises 13 residues. The CDR3, as DNA: TGCAGCGTTGCTTTACAAGGGAACACTGAAGCTTTCTTT. Protein: CSVALQGNTEAFF. Variable domain in full (rest from reference TRBV29-1 and TRBJ1-1): SAVISQKPSRDICQRGTSLTIQCQVDSQVTMMFWYRQQPGQSLTLIATANQGSEATYESGFVIDKFPISRPNLTFSTLTVSNMSPEDSSIYLCSVALQGNTEAFFGQGTRLTVV.

The chain carries TRBV5-1 and TRBJ2-1, with a tentative D call TRBD2 (6 bases). There are 14 residues in the CDR3. Germline V lookup: CDR1 SGHRS, CDR2 YFSETQ. Trimming shortened V by 4 bases and J by 6 bases, and 14 bases separated the two germline ends. Here the CDR3 DNA reads TGCGCCAGCAGCGTAGGGACTCTACTCAATGAGCAGTTCTTC. It encodes CASSVGTLLNEQFF. Based on the CDR3 plus reference TRBV5-1 and TRBJ2-1, the full variable domain is KAGVTQTPRYLIKTRGQQVTLSCSPISGHRSVSWYQQTPGQGLQFLFEYFSETQRNKGNFPGRFSGRQFSNSRSEMNVSTLELGDSALYLCASSVGTLLNEQFFGPGTRLTVL.

This chain links TRBV19 with TRBJ1-4; D gene unclear. This CDR3 region has 14 residues. The V gene lost 5 bases and the J gene lost 2 bases, with 9 bases spanning the gap. Germline V lookup: CDR1 LNHDA, CDR2 SQIVND (reference sequence). Here the CDR3 reads CASSQPGTNEKLFF. For the CDR3, the DNA is TGTGCCAGTAGTCAGCCGGGGACTAATGAAAAACTGTTTTTT.

The chain couples TRBV10-2 to TRBJ1-1; tentatively, D is TRBD1 (5 bases). In germline, CDR1 is WSHSY, CDR2 SAAADI. The CDR3 runs 13 residues. V lost 6 bases to trimming and J lost 4 bases, with 12 bases between them. DNA of the CDR3: TGCGCCAGCAGAATTCAAGACAGCACTGAAGCTTTCTTT. Translation gives CASRIQDSTEAFF.

This sequence joins TRBV3-1 (or the pseudogene TRBV3-2) and TRBJ1-2; D uncertain. V dropped 0 bases and J dropped 7 bases, with 9 bases sitting between them. The CDR3 runs to 13 residues. Germline V gives CDR1 LGHDT, CDR2 YNNKEL (reference sequence). CDR3 sequence (DNA): TGTGCCAGCAGCCAAGAAGGTTCGGCTGGCTACACCTTC. Translation gives CASSQEGSAGYTF.

This clone was observed once. The chain employs TRBV6-6 and TRBJ1-1; no firm D call. The CDR3 runs to 14 residues. Between the trimmed V and J ends, which lost 0 bases and 1 base, there was a span of 6 bases. CDR1 MNHNY and CDR2 SVGAGI come from the germline V gene (reference sequence). CDR3 nucleotide sequence: TGTGCCAGCAGTTACTCCCAGTCGAACACTGAAGCTTTCTTT. Protein product: CASSYSQSNTEAFF.

The chain couples TRBV2 to TRBJ2-7; D is tentatively TRBD1 or TRBD2 (7 bases each). The V end was cut by 8 bases, the J end by 0 bases, with 26 bases between. Looked up from germline, CDR1 is SNHLY and CDR2 is FYNNEI. The CDR3 loop spans 18 amino acids. The DNA for the CDR3 is TGTGCCAGCTGGGGCGCAGGGGGGAAGCGGGACCGCTCCTACGAGCAGTACTTC. Translating gives CASWGAGGKRDRSYEQYF.

The chain uses TRBV19 and TRBJ2-5, with 11 nucleotides matching TRBD2. The CDR3 contains 14 residues. With 8 bases clipped from V and 2 bases from J, the junction kept 4 bases outside the gene matches. CDR1 LNHDA and CDR2 SQIVND come from the germline V gene (reference sequence). This CDR3 reads CASSLAGVQETQYF. For the CDR3, the DNA is TGTGCCAGTTCACTAGCGGGAGTTCAAGAGACCCAGTACTTC. Full variable domain (outside the CDR3, taken from reference TRBV19 and TRBJ2-5): DGGITQSPKYLFRKEGQNVTLSCEQNLNHDAMYWYRQDPGQGLRLIYYSQIVNDFQKGDIAEGYSVSREKKESFPLTVTSAQKNPTAFYLCASSLAGVQETQYFGPGTRLLVL.

The chain employs TRBV7-9 and TRBJ2-7; 9 nucleotides line up with TRBD1. The CDR3 length is 15 residues. The V gene's germline CDR1 is SEHNR and CDR2 FQNEAQ (reference sequence). J gave up 2 bases and V 5 bases, and 7 bases lay outside the gene matches. This CDR3 is CASSIFRDRAYEQYF. DNA for the CDR3: TGTGCCAGCAGCATATTCCGGGACAGGGCCTACGAGCAGTACTTC.

This chain links TRBV19 with TRBJ1-2; 9 positions match TRBD1. Germline V gene sequence: CDR1 LNHDA, CDR2 SQIVND (reference sequence). V was clipped by 7 bases and J by 4 bases; unmatched bases: 7. The CDR3 length is 14 residues. The CDR3 sequence: CASTPDRGGYGYTF. CDR3 coding DNA: TGTGCCAGTACCCCGGACAGGGGAGGCTATGGCTACACCTTC.

This clone was observed once. V and J are TRBV3-1 (or the pseudogene TRBV3-2) and TRBJ2-2; tentative D call: TRBD2 (5 bases). The CDR3 totals 13 residues. Trimming took 4 bases from V and 5 from J, leaving 8 bases between them. Germline CDR1 reads LGHDT; CDR2 reads YNNKEL (reference sequence). The CDR3 region has the DNA TGTGCCAGCAGCCCCCCGGGAACCGGGGAGCTGTTTTTT. Protein: CASSPPGTGELFF.